This T cell receptor beta chain appears in the sequencing data of a study of cytomegalovirus exposure and HLA in healthy donors. The CDR3 sequence is 16 residues long. Trimming stripped 0 bases from V and 6 bases from J, with 12 bases between. Germline V lookup: CDR1 MNHEY, CDR2 SVGAGI. 13 Jbeta primers and 60 Vbeta primers were used for the PCR. TCRdb's table, derived via immunoSEQ multiplex PCR, lists solely in-frame clones and lacks some. The sample consists of 60,000 to 85,000 clones, around 78% of them appearing once. The receptor comes from a man aged 35-49 years in good health and CMV-seronegative. This sequence joins TRBV6-5 and TRBJ1-6, with D tentatively TRBD1 (6 bases). The specimen was PBMCs. The chain's CDR3 is CASSYSNRAGNSPLHF. In DNA, the CDR3 is TGTGCCAGCAGTTACTCCAACAGGGCGGGTAATTCACCCCTCCACTTT.